Presented here are 23 T cell receptor beta chains from one specimen sequenced in a study of tumor-infiltrating lymphocytes in primary liver carcinoma. Using a constant-region primer together with ProtoScript II reverse transcriptase, TCR beta cDNA was made from around 500 ng of total RNA. Three-round nested multiplex PCR performed with slightly modified ARM-PCR produced the TCR beta libraries. Investigators reported that the first two PCR rounds, at 9 to 11 cycles each, used TRBV1-TRBV30 forward primers with a C-beta reverse primer. TCRdb reprocessed the multiplex PCR reads with MiXCR, giving one entry per CDR3 protein. The repertoire consists of about 54,000 distinct CDR3 sequences, with 60% to 75% occurring once and the leading ten covering around 23%. Unsorted bulk tissue, about 20-32 mg of it, served as the source for co-extraction of RNA and DNA. The specimen was liver tumor tissue from sampling region 2. The subset was: tumor region T2, inferior pole. These TCRs come from a man in his forties with primary liver carcinoma and hepatitis B virus infection.

As to this clonotype: The CDR3 ends on some other residue instead of the conserved phenylalanine or tryptophan, so this is likely a read error. It is unclear where the CDR3 begins or ends on the DNA, so no DNA is shown, and the CDR3 is as TCRdb lists it. The chain has TRBV11-2 and TRBJ2-3; TRBD2, the table's D call, was not compared with the DNA. 16 amino acids form the CDR3, both terminal residues included. Germline lookup yields CDR1 SGHAT and CDR2 FQNNGV. Here the CDR3 reads CASSPQTSGSTDTHYL.

This clonotype was counted a single time. The junction departs from germline at one end; a sequencing error may be responsible. V and J are TRBV11-2 and TRBJ2-2; TRBD2 matches 7 bases. The CDR3 has 16 residues. Germline CDR1 reads SGHAT; CDR2 reads FQNNGV. The CDR3 DNA reads TGTGCCAGTAGCCCACGGGCGAGCGGGATTTCCGGGGACCTGTTTTTT. It translates to CASSPRASGISGDLFF.

Note on this clonotype: Compared with germline, one end of the junction differs, possibly owing to a read error. The genes are TRBV5-4 and TRBJ2-3; the D gene is possibly TRBD2 (5 bases). Germline values: CDR1 SGHNT, CDR2 YYREEE (reference sequence). The CDR3 runs to 15 residues. The CDR3 is CASNWSGGRTDTQYF. CDR3 sequence (DNA): TGTGCCAGCAACTGGAGCGGAGGCCGCACAGATACCCAGTATTTT.

A remark on this clonotype: One junction end disagrees with the germline gene, perhaps due to a read error. The CDR3 sequence is CASSGLPRPYEHYF. DNA of the CDR3: TGTGCCAGCAGTGGCCTCCCACGGCCTTACGAGCATTACTTC. This chain links TRBV12-3 or TRBV12-4 with TRBJ2-7, with no clear D. The CDR3 totals 14 residues.

With regard to this clonotype: One end of the junction varies from germline; a read error may be responsible. The chain joins TRBV11-2 to TRBJ2-1; no clear D gene. CDR3 length: 13 amino acids. The germline V gene has CDR1 SGHAT and CDR2 FQNNGV. The CDR3 spells CAGSLDDAYEQFF. The CDR3 DNA reads as TGTGCCGGCAGTCTAGATGATGCCTATGAGCAGTTCTTC.

Turning to this clonotype: At one boundary the junction diverges from the germline segment, which might be a read error. The chain combines TRBV6-6 with TRBJ1-4; D perhaps matches TRBD1 (5 bases). Germline-derived CDR1 and CDR2 are MNHNY and SVGAGI (reference sequence). The CDR3 is 14 residues long. CDR3 protein: CTSSKGRDNEKLFF. CDR3 sequence (DNA): TGTACCAGCAGTAAGGGACGGGACAATGAAAAACTGTTTTTT.

On this clonotype itself: Germline is not matched at one junction end, which may reflect a read error. The rearrangement links TRBV6-1 to TRBJ2-7; D ambiguous. Looked up from germline, CDR1 is MNHNS and CDR2 is SASEGT. The CDR3 totals 13 residues. CDR3 loop: CTSSEWAIYEQCF. CDR3 DNA: TGTACCAGCAGTGAATGGGCTATCTACGAGCAGTGCTTC.

On this clonotype: Mismatch with germline at one junction end may stem from a read error. This sequence joins TRBV11-2 and TRBJ2-7; maybe TRBD1 (6 bases). Germline CDR1 and CDR2: SGHAT and FQNNGV. The CDR3 consists of 14 residues. CDR3 bases: TGTGCAAGCTCATGGTCGGACAATCTACGAGGACAGCACTTC. This encodes CASSWSDNLRGQHF.

In regard to this clonotype: No conserved phenylalanine or tryptophan is present at the end of the CDR3, so a read error is the likely explanation. The rearrangement joins TRBV29-1 to TRBJ2-5, with D hard to call. From germline, CDR1 is SQVTM and CDR2 ANQGSEA. This CDR3 contains 12 residues. Here the CDR3 reads CGVETVGETQYI. Written as DNA, the CDR3 is TGCGGCGTTGAAACAGTCGGGGAGACCCAGTACATC.

Regarding this clonotype: This clone may be a read error of a much larger clone one base away. This rearrangement joins TRBV28 to TRBJ2-1; TRBD2 aligns across 11 bases. The CDR3 has 15 amino acids. Germline loops: CDR1 MDHEN, CDR2 SYDVKM. The CDR3 protein is CASSPSGRSYNERFF. CDR3 in DNA: TGTGCCAGCAGTCCTAGCGGGAGGTCCTACAATGAGCGGTTCTTC.

In the case of this clonotype: Germline and junction disagree at one end, which may indicate a read error. The chain combines TRBV11-2 with TRBJ2-1; D call uncertain. Germline CDR1 and CDR2: SGHAT and FQNNGV. The CDR3 sequence is 13 residues long. The CDR3 reads CASSLYDAYEQFF. Written as DNA, the CDR3 is TGTGCTAGCAGCTTATATGATGCCTATGAGCAATTCTTC.

This clonotype appeared a single time. The rearrangement uses TRBV11-2 and TRBJ2-3, with 9 bases identical to TRBD1. The length of the CDR3 is 15 residues. J lost 5 bases, V lost 5 bases, and 8 bases had no gene match. Looked up from germline, CDR1 is SGHAT and CDR2 is FQNNGV. DNA for the CDR3: TGTGCCAGCAGCGCGCACAGGGGGCGCTTAGATACGCAGTATTTT. It is translated as CASSAHRGRLDTQYF.

On this clonotype itself: An end of the junction does not agree with germline; a read error may underlie this. The J gene is TRBJ2-7, the V gene TRBV4-1, with D possibly being TRBD2 (5 bases). Germline V gives CDR1 MGHRA, CDR2 YSYEKL. The length of the CDR3 is 15 residues. DNA for the CDR3: TGCGCCAGTAGCCCTCGGGAAGTGGGCTCCTACGAGCAGTACTTC. This encodes CASSPREVGSYEQYF.

The chain carries TRBV20-1 and TRBJ2-1; 9 positions match TRBD2. Germline V gene data show CDR1 as DFQATT and CDR2 as SNEGSKA (reference sequence). CDR3 size: 16 residues. With V trimmed by 2 bases and J by 6 bases, 11 bases remained unmatched. The DNA for the CDR3 is TGCAGTGCTAGACCCCCCTTAGCGGGGGCGGCCAATGAGCAGTTCTTC. Protein sequence: CSARPPLAGAANEQFF.

Note on this clonotype: At one of its ends the junction is not consistent with the germline gene, which may arise from a read error. V usage is TRBV7-9 and J usage is TRBJ2-7; D may be TRBD1 (5 bases). The CDR3 loop spans 14 amino acids. From germline, CDR1 is SEHNR and CDR2 FQNEAQ (reference sequence). The CDR3 spells CVSSLSTGPYEQYF. DNA for the CDR3: TGTGTCAGCAGCTTATCCACAGGTCCCTACGAGCAGTACTTC.

A remark on this clonotype: One junction end does not reproduce the germline sequence, and a read error may be involved. This sequence joins TRBV6-6 and TRBJ2-7; tentatively, D is TRBD2 (6 bases). Germline-derived CDR1 and CDR2 are MNHNY and SVGAGI (reference sequence). CDR3 size: 13 residues. The CDR3 DNA is TGTGCCATCAGTTTCGGACCGGACTATGAGCAGTACTTC. This encodes CAISFGPDYEQYF.

This clonotype has only a few counts. The CDR3 region has the DNA TGTGCCAGCAGCGTAGGTGCCGGGAATCCTACCGGGGAGCTGTTTTTT. Translating it yields CASSVGAGNPTGELFF. The chain links TRBV9 to TRBJ2-2; D might be TRBD2 (5 bases). The CDR3 loop spans 16 amino acids. V was cut by 0 bases and J by 5 bases, with 14 bases left in between. Germline V gene sequence: CDR1 SGDLS, CDR2 YYNGEE.

The chain uses TRBV5-1 and TRBJ2-2; tentative D call: TRBD1 (6 bases). The CDR3 extends over 16 amino acids. Germline V gene lookup returns CDR1 SGHRS and CDR2 YFSETQ. Trimming shortened V by 2 bases and J by 6 bases, and 17 bases separated the two germline ends. In DNA, the CDR3 is TGCGCCAGCAGCTTCTGTGGGCACCAGGGGCCCGGGGAGCTGTTTTTT. Protein sequence: CASSFCGHQGPGELFF.

This clonotype was recorded many times. The chain recombines TRBV30 with TRBJ2-1; TRBD1 agrees at 11 bases. Germline loops: CDR1 GTSNPN, CDR2 SVGIG (reference sequence). Unmatched junction bases numbered 6, after V lost 4 bases and J lost 1 base. CDR3 length: 16 amino acids. This chain's CDR3 is CAWMGGDRGSYNEQFF. The CDR3 bases are TGTGCCTGGATGGGGGGGGACAGGGGGTCCTACAATGAGCAGTTCTTC. Full variable domain (remainder filled in from reference TRBV30 and TRBJ2-1): SQTIHQWPATLVQPVGSPLSLECTVEGTSNPNLYWYRQAAGRGLQLLFYSVGIGQISSEVPQNLSASRPQDRQFILSSKKLLLSDSGFYLCAWMGGDRGSYNEQFFGPGTRLTVL.

For this clonotype: One junction end disagrees with the germline gene, perhaps due to a read error. This chain uses TRBV5-1 with TRBJ2-7; 14 positions agree with TRBD2. Germline lookup yields CDR1 SGHRS and CDR2 YFSETQ. CDR3 length equals 16 residues. The CDR3 nucleotides read TGCGCCAGCAACTTGGCCGGGGGACTAGCGGGGGACGAGCAGTACTTC. Its translation: CASNLAGGLAGDEQYF.

The chain combines TRBV20-1 with TRBJ2-7, with 11 bases matching TRBD2. The CDR3 is 13 residues long. Trimming removed 6 bases from V and 1 base from J; junction bases left unmatched: 2. Germline values: CDR1 DFQATT, CDR2 SNEGSKA (reference sequence). The CDR3 spells CSAVAGGSYEQYF. Here the CDR3 DNA reads TGCAGTGCAGTAGCGGGAGGGTCCTACGAGCAGTACTTC.

This clonotype was seen a few times. This chain uses TRBV11-2 with TRBJ2-6; unclear D gene. With 6 bases removed from V and 0 bases from J, the gap between germline ends came to 3 bases. Germline CDR1 SGHAT, CDR2 FQNNGV. This CDR3 is built from 13 residues. The CDR3 reads CASSLSGANVLTF. CDR3 sequence (DNA): TGTGCCAGCAGTCTCTCTGGGGCCAACGTCCTGACTTTC.

The sample holds many counts of this clonotype. This rearrangement joins TRBV4-1 to TRBJ2-7; TRBD1 might be the D (5 bases). V was clipped by 4 bases and J by 7 bases, with 23 bases between them. CDR3 size: 16 residues. The germline CDR1 and CDR2 sequences are MGHRA and YSYEKL. The CDR3 reads CASSPSDDSPPREQYF. The CDR3 coding sequence is TGCGCCAGCAGCCCATCAGACGACAGCCCTCCGAGGGAGCAGTACTTC.